A selection of T cell receptor beta chains follows, all from one sample in a study of cytomegalovirus exposure and HLA in healthy donors. This table comes from immunoSEQ multiplex PCR, and its TCRdb copy is limited to in-frame clones, with some not included. This sample has roughly 79,000 clones, with around 70% found just once. The sequencing input was PBMCs. The receptors here all came from a woman aged 45 to 65 in good health and CMV-seropositive. Both conserved end residues are part of each CDR3. D genes are given only for firm matches. Some rows have no size entry. The others give once, few or many, or a class for an expanded clone.

v_call	clone_size	d_call	j_call	cdr3_aa	cdr3_nt
TRBV30	-	-	TRBJ1-1	CAWRQGSNTEAFF	TGTGCCTGGAGGCAGGGCTCTAACACTGAAGCTTTCTTT
TRBV30	few	TRBD1	TRBJ1-2	CAWRRTGSYGYTF	TGTGCCTGGAGGAGGACAGGGTCCTATGGCTACACCTTC
TRBV7-6	few	-	TRBJ1-1	CASSLDGTGDTEAFF	TGTGCCAGCAGCTTAGACGGAACCGGGGACACTGAAGCTTTCTTT
TRBV6-6	few	TRBD2	TRBJ2-7	CAIGRGLASYEQYF	TGTGCCATCGGCCGCGGACTAGCGAGCTACGAGCAGTACTTC
TRBV11-2	-	TRBD1	TRBJ2-1	CASSWDRGSSYNEQFF	TGTGCCAGCAGCTGGGACAGGGGAAGCTCCTACAATGAGCAGTTCTTC
TRBV4-1	-	TRBD1	TRBJ1-2	CASSQGTGALGYTF	TGCGCCAGCAGCCAAGGGACAGGGGCTTTGGGCTACACCTTC
TRBV28	-	TRBD2	TRBJ2-7	CASRGLAGKNEQYF	TGTGCCAGCAGGGGACTAGCGGGAAAGAACGAGCAGTACTTC
TRBV6-6	-	-	TRBJ2-7	CASSFVGILRPPEQYF	TGTGCCAGCAGTTTTGTCGGGATACTTCGACCGCCCGAGCAGTACTTC
TRBV15	once	TRBD1	TRBJ1-2	CATSPRGNRDRANYGYTF	TGTGCCACCAGCCCCCGGGGTAATAGGGACAGAGCTAACTATGGCTACACCTTC
TRBV15	-	-	TRBJ2-7	CATSSPRVREQYF	TGTGCCACCAGCAGCCCTAGAGTTCGCGAGCAGTACTTC
TRBV6-1	-	TRBD2	TRBJ2-7	CASSDTGGPYEQYF	TGTGCCAGCAGTGACACGGGAGGGCCCTACGAGCAGTACTTC
TRBV30	-	-	TRBJ2-5	CAWSVPRQGQETQYF	TGTGCCTGGAGTGTACCTCGGCAGGGTCAAGAGACCCAGTACTTC
TRBV5-1	-	-	TRBJ2-3	CASSRDNTDTQYF	TGCGCCAGCAGTCGGGACAACACAGATACGCAGTATTTT
TRBV5-4	-	-	TRBJ2-3	CASSLVSRDTQYF	TGTGCCAGCAGCTTGGTTTCCAGAGATACGCAGTATTTT
TRBV5-4	-	-	TRBJ2-5	CASSPMTRAGETQYF	TGTGCCAGCAGCCCCATGACTAGGGCGGGCGAGACCCAGTACTTC
TRBV28	once	-	TRBJ1-2	CASSPGYYGYTF	TGTGCCAGCAGTCCAGGGTACTATGGCTACACCTTC
TRBV6-4	-	-	TRBJ2-4	CASSPQLARDIQYF	TGTGCCAGCAGCCCCCAGCTCGCCAGGGACATTCAGTACTTC
TRBV9	-	TRBD2	TRBJ2-1	CASSVVSGDGGRNEQFF	TGTGCCAGCAGCGTAGTGTCGGGGGATGGCGGGAGGAATGAGCAGTTCTTC
TRBV5-4	-	-	TRBJ1-2	CASSPEPRGNREGNYGYTF	TGTGCCAGCAGCCCCGAACCTAGAGGGAACAGGGAAGGAAACTATGGCTACACCTTC
TRBV27	once	-	TRBJ2-7	CASSSWDNYEQYF	TGTGCCAGCAGTTCCTGGGACAACTACGAGCAGTACTTC
TRBV9	-	TRBD1	TRBJ1-3	CASSRDSGNTIYF	TGTGCCAGCAGCAGGGACAGTGGAAACACCATATATTTT
TRBV30	-	-	TRBJ1-2	CAWSVGQSYGYTF	TGTGCCTGGAGTGTCGGACAAAGCTATGGCTACACCTTC
TRBV6-5	-	-	TRBJ1-1	CASGDGVGTEAFF	TGTGCCAGCGGTGACGGGGTGGGTACTGAAGCTTTCTTT
TRBV18	-	-	TRBJ2-1	CASSFAGDEQFF	TGTGCCAGCTCATTTGCAGGGGATGAGCAGTTCTTC
TRBV2	-	-	TRBJ1-1	CASSPGQVNTEAFF	TGTGCCAGCAGCCCGGGACAAGTGAACACTGAAGCTTTCTTT
TRBV28	-	TRBD2	TRBJ2-2	CASIPSGRESTGELFF	TGTGCCAGCATTCCTAGCGGGAGGGAAAGCACCGGGGAGCTGTTTTTT
TRBV7-9	-	TRBD2	TRBJ2-1	CASRPRLSSSGTYNEQFF	TGTGCCAGCCGTCCGCGGTTATCGTCTAGCGGGACCTACAATGAGCAGTTCTTC
TRBV28	-	TRBD2	TRBJ2-2	CASKRTSYTGELFF	TGTGCCAGCAAAAGGACTAGCTACACCGGGGAGCTGTTTTTT
TRBV29-1	few	TRBD1	TRBJ2-7	CSVLDRVRSYEQYF	TGCAGCGTGCTCGACAGGGTTCGATCCTACGAGCAGTACTTC
TRBV29-1	-	-	TRBJ1-3	CSVQNGNTIYF	TGCAGCGTTCAGAATGGAAACACCATATATTTT
TRBV30	once	-	TRBJ2-2	CAWRRGQRTGELFF	TGTGCCTGGAGGCGGGGTCAGCGTACCGGGGAGCTGTTTTTT
TRBV7-2	-	-	TRBJ1-2	CASTLGAGPDGYTF	TGTGCCAGCACCCTGGGAGCAGGCCCGGATGGCTACACCTTC
TRBV5-1	-	-	TRBJ2-5	CASSLIGGEETQYF	TGCGCCAGCAGCTTGATCGGGGGAGAAGAGACCCAGTACTTC
TRBV10-3	few	-	TRBJ2-5	CAISERTPQETQYF	TGTGCCATCAGTGAGAGGACACCACAAGAGACCCAGTACTTC
TRBV4-1	-	-	TRBJ2-5	CASSQGEHQETQYF	TGCGCCAGCAGCCAAGGGGAGCACCAGGAGACCCAGTACTTC
TRBV7-2	-	TRBD2	TRBJ2-1	CASSSALLTSGGNEQFF	TGTGCCAGCAGCTCCGCCCTCTTGACTAGCGGCGGAAATGAGCAGTTCTTC
TRBV4-2	-	-	TRBJ2-4	CASSQEAGIAKNIQYF	TGTGCCAGCAGCCAAGAAGCGGGTATAGCCAAAAACATTCAGTACTTC
TRBV5-6	-	TRBD2	TRBJ2-1	CASSRLTSGKYNEQFF	TGTGCCAGCAGTCGACTGACTAGCGGCAAATACAATGAGCAGTTCTTC
TRBV27	-	-	TRBJ1-1	CASSLLRGTEAFF	TGTGCCAGCAGTTTACTCAGGGGAACTGAAGCTTTCTTT
TRBV6-5	-	TRBD1	TRBJ2-7	CASSSPGQGVYEQYF	TGTGCCAGCAGTTCGCCGGGACAGGGAGTCTACGAGCAGTACTTC
TRBV19	-	TRBD1	TRBJ1-5	CASSPWDRDNQPQHF	TGTGCCAGTAGTCCCTGGGACAGGGACAATCAGCCCCAGCATTTT
TRBV10-3	-	TRBD1	TRBJ1-1	CAISEAGQLNTEAFF	TGTGCCATCAGTGAGGCGGGACAGTTGAACACTGAAGCTTTCTTT
TRBV7-6	-	-	TRBJ2-7	CASSLGGVEQYF	TGTGCCAGCAGCTTAGGGGGCGTCGAGCAGTACTTC
TRBV10-2	few	TRBD2	TRBJ2-3	CASRDLAGGPLGTDTQYF	TGCGCCAGCAGAGATTTAGCGGGAGGGCCTCTAGGGACAGATACGCAGTATTTT
TRBV10-1	-	-	TRBJ2-5	CASSGGGSGPQETQYF	TGCGCCAGCAGTGGAGGCGGTAGCGGTCCACAAGAGACCCAGTACTTC
TRBV28	-	-	TRBJ2-7	CASSSLQSGKRYEQYF	TGTGCCAGCAGTTCACTACAATCCGGGAAGCGCTACGAGCAGTACTTC
TRBV5-1	-	-	TRBJ1-1	CASSLVQGSTEAFF	TGCGCCAGCAGCTTGGTGCAGGGTTCCACTGAAGCTTTCTTT
TRBV10-2	once	-	TRBJ2-2	CASSEMGQGTGELFF	TGCGCCAGCAGTGAGATGGGGCAGGGTACCGGGGAGCTGTTTTTT
TRBV2	-	TRBD1	TRBJ1-2	CASSEGDRDLYGYTF	TGTGCCAGCAGTGAGGGGGACAGGGACCTATATGGCTACACCTTC
TRBV7-6	-	-	TRBJ1-5	CASSLEGSNQPQHF	TGTGCCAGCAGCTTGGAGGGGTCAAATCAGCCCCAGCATTTT
TRBV28	-	-	TRBJ2-2	CASSFMSGNTGELFF	TGTGCCAGCAGTTTTATGAGCGGGAACACCGGGGAGCTGTTTTTT
TRBV19	once	TRBD2	TRBJ2-2	CATLGTSGRVELFF	TGTGCCACCCTCGGGACTAGCGGGAGGGTGGAGCTGTTTTTT
TRBV5-1	once	TRBD1	TRBJ1-1	CASSLAIGQGNTEAFF	TGCGCCAGCAGCTTGGCCATCGGACAGGGGAACACTGAAGCTTTCTTT
TRBV13	-	TRBD1	TRBJ1-1	CASSPRGRDYTEAFF	TGTGCCAGCAGCCCCAGGGGGCGCGATTACACTGAAGCTTTCTTT
TRBV6-5	-	-	TRBJ1-5	CASSEGGGNQPQHF	TGTGCCAGCAGTGAAGGAGGGGGCAATCAGCCCCAGCATTTT
TRBV11-2	-	-	TRBJ1-2	CASSQPTGYGYTF	TGTGCCAGCAGTCAACCGACAGGCTATGGCTACACCTTC
TRBV11-3	-	-	TRBJ1-2	CASSLVGTTYGYTF	TGTGCCAGCAGCTTAGTGGGGACAACGTATGGCTACACCTTC
TRBV19	many	-	TRBJ2-1	CASSIGSSGRYNEQFF	TGTGCCAGTAGTATAGGATCCAGCGGCCGCTACAATGAGCAGTTCTTC
TRBV6-4	few	TRBD2	TRBJ2-1	CASSDSGSSYNEQFF	TGTGCCAGCAGTGACAGCGGGAGCTCCTACAATGAGCAGTTCTTC